This TCR beta chain appears in the sequencing data of a study of persistence of HIV-infected CD4 T cells (dated by TCRdb to about 2020). Broadly, across the study: CMV- and HIV-1 Gag-responding CD4+ T cells were isolated from ART-treated individuals so that antigen-driven clonal expansion of HIV-1-infected cells could be examined. The clonality of all cells in each sorted population was assessed by TCRbeta sequencing, whereas the clonality of infected cells was assessed by proviral sequencing. Participants had been on suppressive ART for a median of 8 years. Peripheral blood samples of up to roughly 200 mL were collected at multiple time points, except for two participants, who underwent leukapheresis at a single time point. Cross-participant TCR cluster analysis included about eight participants for CMV and 6 or 7 participants for Gag. Overall results and qualifications from the work: Within the same sorted populations, TCR oligoclonality correlated with proviral oligoclonality. Significantly lower TCRbeta richness was observed in CMV- and Gag-responding cells than in anti-CD3/anti-CD28-responding cells, and higher oligoclonality was observed in CMV-responding cells than in CD3/CD28-stimulated and Gag-responding cells. Degenerate expanded CDR3beta sequences were enriched in antigen-responding cells, suggesting convergent selection of CD4+ responses to CMV and Gag. Bulk TCR analyses could not be limited to the rare CMV-responding cells that actually contained HIV-1 proviruses. Only a small number of individuals took part in the study, and only a limited range of antigens was tested.

The immunoSEQ hsTCRB assay version 4 in survey mode was used to sequence TCRbeta repertoires from genomic DNA. Genomic DNA was diluted to approximately 10 ng/uL, and up to 1 ug per sample was used for TCRbeta sequencing. The published analysis was carried out like this. ImmunoSeq Analyzer 3.0 was used for analysis of TCRbeta data, and diversity was computed on productive nucleotide rearrangements. Using the Immunarch R package, lower-bound TCR diversity was estimated with the improved Chao index and clonality was estimated with the Gini coefficient. Different nucleotide rearrangements encoding the same CDR3beta amino acid sequence were treated as distinct clonotypes. TCRbeta sequences significantly enriched in antigen-responding cells relative to anti-CD3/anti-CD28-activated cells were identified by differential abundance analysis. TCRs were clustered by predicted peptide-MHC specificity with GLIPH2, both within individual participants and across merged participant data sets. Imported from immuneACCESS, the table was reduced by TCRdb to in-frame sequences with V and J called. These copies leave out some clones; in studies compared against another copy, an unresolved V gene accounts for under half, and the cause of the remainder is not known. V, J and clone size were drawn from that table, and D and trimming were deduced from the DNA. Recorded for this sample are about 40,000 clones; around 82% of them occurred a single time. More than 13% of the sample is held by the ten biggest clonotypes.

V loses 3 bases, J loses 6 bases, and the germline ends lie 17 bases apart. Measured from the cysteine to the phenylalanine, the CDR3 is 15 residues long. Just CDR3 DNA is preserved here, 45 bases in frame from base 1. Sequences LNHDA (CDR1) and SQIVND (CDR2) are obtained from the germline V gene (reference sequence). Notes on this clone: The antigen it binds to is not known. No base qualities exist here, and no much larger clone lies one base off it.

What this sample's treatment or condition label stands for: suppressive antiretroviral therapy. A pool of overlapping HIV-1 Gag 15-mer peptides, at 0.95 to 1 ug per peptide per mL, was used to stimulate the cells. Nonresponding CD40L-negative CD69-negative CD45RO-high memory CD4+ T cells were sorted as memory populations depleted of antigen-responding cells. HIV-1-infected adults in whom suppressive ART had been started during chronic infection were enrolled as participants. Participants had undetectable plasma HIV-1 RNA below 50 copies/mL for at least 4 years. To be included, a participant needed positive CMV serology and a CD4+ T cell count above 400 cells/uL. Before stimulation, PBMCs were isolated using density centrifugation and then depleted of CD8+ T cells. For roughly 19 hours, CD8-depleted PBMCs were stimulated with anti-CD28/CD49d costimulation, a CD40-blocking antibody, and enfuvirtide, which was added to prevent new infections. Cell sorting was performed on a Beckman Coulter MoFlo Legacy or XDP sorter, and dead cells were excluded with propidium iodide. For samples with more than one million cells, genomic DNA was extracted with the QIAamp DNA Mini Kit, and for all other samples the Quick-DNA Microprep Kit was used.

Recombination joined TRBV19 with TRBJ1-1; a tentative D call is TRBD1 (5 bases match). The clonotype originates from an adult man with HIV who was CMV-seropositive. Sequenced material: CD4+ T cells sorted from PBMCs after 18-hour stimulation, taken from a patient who received antiretroviral therapy. This specimen's cell subset or site label, per the study, means: CD40L-CD69- CD45RO-high memory CD4 T cells not responding to Gag peptides. CDR3 protein: CASSMRSGRGSEAFF. In nucleotides, the sequence is TGTGCCAGTAGTATGAGATCAGGGCGCGGGTCTGAAGCTTTCTTT.